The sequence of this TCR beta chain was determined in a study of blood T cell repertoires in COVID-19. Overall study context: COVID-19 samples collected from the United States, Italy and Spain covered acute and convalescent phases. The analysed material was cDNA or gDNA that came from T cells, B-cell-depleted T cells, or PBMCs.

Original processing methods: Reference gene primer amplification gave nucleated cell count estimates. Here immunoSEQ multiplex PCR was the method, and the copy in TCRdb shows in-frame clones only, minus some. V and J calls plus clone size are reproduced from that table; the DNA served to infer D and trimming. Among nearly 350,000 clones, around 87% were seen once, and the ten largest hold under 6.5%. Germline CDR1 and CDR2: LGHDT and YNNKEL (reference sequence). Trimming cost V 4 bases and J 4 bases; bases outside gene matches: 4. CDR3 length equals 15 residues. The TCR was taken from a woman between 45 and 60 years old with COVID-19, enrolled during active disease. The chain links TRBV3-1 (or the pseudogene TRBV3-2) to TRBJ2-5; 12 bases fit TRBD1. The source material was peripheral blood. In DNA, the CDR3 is TGTGCCAGCAGCCGCCGGGACAGGGGGCTAGAGACCCAGTACTTC. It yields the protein CASSRRDRGLETQYF.